This TCR beta chain was recorded in a study of cytomegalovirus exposure and HLA in healthy donors. CDR3 length: 13 residues. CDR1 and CDR2 from the germline V gene are SGHDN and FVKESK. Losses at the gene ends were 3 bases for V and 6 bases for J; bases not matched to a gene: 1. Overall study findings and caveats: Cytomegalovirus-associated status was assigned to about 170 TCR beta chains. First-cohort TCR clusters tended to co-occur in the approximately 110 validation repertoires, a later analysis found.

As for this clone: What it binds is unknown.

TCRdb's table, derived via immunoSEQ multiplex PCR, lists solely in-frame clones and lacks some. The sample carries some 87,000 clones, approximately 96% recorded once. The sample comprised PBMCs. This clonotype was sampled from a woman younger than 35 in good health and CMV-seronegative. The chain combines TRBV14 with TRBJ2-2, with 7 bases lining up with TRBD1. CDR3 DNA sequence: TGTGCCAGCAGCCACGACAGGGCCGGGGAGCTGTTTTTT. Protein: CASSHDRAGELFF.